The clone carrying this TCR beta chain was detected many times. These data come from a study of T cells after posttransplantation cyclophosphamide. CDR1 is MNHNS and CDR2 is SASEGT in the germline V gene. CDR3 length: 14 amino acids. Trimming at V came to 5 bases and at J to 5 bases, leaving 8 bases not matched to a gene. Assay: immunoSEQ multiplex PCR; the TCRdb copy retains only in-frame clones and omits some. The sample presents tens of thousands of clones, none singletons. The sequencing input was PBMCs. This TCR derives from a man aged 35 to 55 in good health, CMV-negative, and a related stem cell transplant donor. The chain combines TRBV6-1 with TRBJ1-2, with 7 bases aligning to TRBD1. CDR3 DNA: TGTGCCAGCAGTAGAACAGGGGTCGGTTATGGCTACACCTTC. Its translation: CASSRTGVGYGYTF.